Listed below are T cell receptor beta chains from one sample, sequenced in a study of CD8 T cells in Susac syndrome. TCRdb recomputed calls from the immunoSEQ multiplex PCR reads with MiXCR, one row per CDR3 protein. The sample has about 150,000 distinct CDR3 sequences, approximately 95% seen once; the top ten hold 0.15% to 0.2%. Sequenced sample: CD4+ T cells from PBMCs. The receptors were gathered from a human donor with Susac syndrome. The CDR3 runs from the conserved cysteine through the conserved F or W. The D gene is left open where the match is weak. A clone size is listed for some rows: how often the clone was seen (once, few, many), or a class if it is expanded.

clone size: -; D gene: -; J gene: TRBJ1-3; CDR3 length: 13; V gene: TRBV29-1; CDR3 DNA: TGCAGCGCCACCGGGACAACCGGAAACACCATATATTTT; CDR3 protein: CSATGTTGNTIYF
clone size: once; D gene: TRBD1; J gene: TRBJ2-5; CDR3 length: 14; V gene: TRBV29-1; CDR3 DNA: TGCAGCGTTGATCGGACAGGGGGCCAAGAGACCCAGTACTTC; CDR3 protein: CSVDRTGGQETQYF
clone size: -; D gene: -; J gene: TRBJ1-2; CDR3 length: 12; V gene: TRBV29-1; CDR3 DNA: TGCAGCGTTGCCCTGGGCGCCTATGGCTACACCTTC; CDR3 protein: CSVALGAYGYTF
clone size: -; D gene: -; J gene: TRBJ1-2; CDR3 length: 20; V gene: TRBV23-1; CDR3 DNA: TGCGCCAGCAGTCAAGAACTCCCCAGGGAAGAGAAAAGTCCTAACTATGGCTACACCTTC; CDR3 protein: CASSQELPREEKSPNYGYTF
clone size: -; D gene: TRBD2; J gene: TRBJ2-5; CDR3 length: 15; V gene: TRBV28; CDR3 DNA: TGTGCCAGCAGTTTATCGCGGGGGGGCCCAGAGACCCAGTACTTC; CDR3 protein: CASSLSRGGPETQYF
clone size: -; D gene: -; J gene: TRBJ2-5; CDR3 length: 14; V gene: TRBV5-4; CDR3 DNA: TGTGCCAGCAGCACAAAGACTGGCGTGGAGACCCAGTACTTC; CDR3 protein: CASSTKTGVETQYF
clone size: -; D gene: -; J gene: TRBJ2-7; CDR3 length: 11; V gene: TRBV6-2/TRBV6-3; CDR3 DNA: TGTGCCAGCAGAGCCCCCTACGAGCAGTACTTC; CDR3 protein: CASRAPYEQYF
clone size: -; D gene: TRBD2; J gene: TRBJ2-4; CDR3 length: 16; V gene: TRBV20-1; CDR3 DNA: TGCAGTGCTCAACGCGCGGGACTAGCGGAAATAAACATTCAGTACTTC; CDR3 protein: CSAQRAGLAEINIQYF
clone size: -; D gene: -; J gene: TRBJ1-3; CDR3 length: 12; V gene: TRBV25-1; CDR3 DNA: TGTGCCAGCAAAGGCGGCAGCGGTGGTTCGTATTTT; CDR3 protein: CASKGGSGGSYF
clone size: -; D gene: -; J gene: TRBJ2-7; CDR3 length: 12; V gene: TRBV29-1; CDR3 DNA: TGCAGCTTCGAGAAGGGGAAAGGCGAGCAGTACTTC; CDR3 protein: CSFEKGKGEQYF
clone size: once; D gene: -; J gene: TRBJ1-5; CDR3 length: 14; V gene: TRBV7-2; CDR3 DNA: TGTGCCAGCAGCTTAGAAGAGGGTGAACAGCCCCAGCATTTT; CDR3 protein: CASSLEEGEQPQHF
clone size: once; D gene: -; J gene: TRBJ2-2; CDR3 length: 16; V gene: TRBV29-1; CDR3 DNA: TGCAGCGTTGCCCGGTACTCTAGGGGGAACACCGGGGAGCTGTTTTTT; CDR3 protein: CSVARYSRGNTGELFF
clone size: once; D gene: TRBD1; J gene: TRBJ2-1; CDR3 length: 15; V gene: TRBV2; CDR3 DNA: TGTGCCAGCGGCCCGGACAGGGTCTCCTACAATGAGCAGTTCTTC; CDR3 protein: CASGPDRVSYNEQFF
clone size: -; D gene: -; J gene: TRBJ1-5; CDR3 length: 14; V gene: TRBV29-1; CDR3 DNA: TGCAGCGTTGGGACGGGCCTGGGGAATCAGCCCCAGCATTTT; CDR3 protein: CSVGTGLGNQPQHF
clone size: -; D gene: -; J gene: TRBJ2-3; CDR3 length: 16; V gene: TRBV20-1; CDR3 DNA: TGCAGTGCTAGAGATCCGACGGAGGCTGGAACAGATACGCAGTATTTT; CDR3 protein: CSARDPTEAGTDTQYF
clone size: few; D gene: TRBD2; J gene: TRBJ2-5; CDR3 length: 15; V gene: TRBV13; CDR3 DNA: TGTGCCAGCAGCTTGTCACTAGCGGCTAAAGAGACCCAGTACTTC; CDR3 protein: CASSLSLAAKETQYF
clone size: -; D gene: TRBD1; J gene: TRBJ1-2; CDR3 length: 14; V gene: TRBV27; CDR3 DNA: TGTGCCAGCAGTCGACAGGGTTCGAACTATGGCTACACCTTC; CDR3 protein: CASSRQGSNYGYTF
clone size: -; D gene: -; J gene: TRBJ1-3; CDR3 length: 14; V gene: TRBV4-3; CDR3 DNA: TGCGCCAGCAGCCAAGATGTCCGCGCGGTCACCATATATTTT; CDR3 protein: CASSQDVRAVTIYF
clone size: -; D gene: TRBD1; J gene: TRBJ2-5; CDR3 length: 15; V gene: TRBV20-1; CDR3 DNA: TGCAGTGCTGGAGGGGCCGGGACAGGGGAAGAGACCCAGTACTTC; CDR3 protein: CSAGGAGTGEETQYF
clone size: -; D gene: TRBD1; J gene: TRBJ1-5; CDR3 length: 15; V gene: TRBV6-6; CDR3 DNA: TGTGCCAGCGATTCCCAGGGGGCGCAGAATCAGCCCCAGCATTTT; CDR3 protein: CASDSQGAQNQPQHF
clone size: -; D gene: -; J gene: TRBJ2-3; CDR3 length: 15; V gene: TRBV4-3; CDR3 DNA: TGCGCCAGCAGCCTTGAGGGGGAAAGCACAGATACGCAGTATTTT; CDR3 protein: CASSLEGESTDTQYF
clone size: -; D gene: -; J gene: TRBJ2-2; CDR3 length: 13; V gene: TRBV29-1; CDR3 DNA: TGCAGCGCTGGACATCCGAACACCGGGGAGCTGTTTTTT; CDR3 protein: CSAGHPNTGELFF
clone size: -; D gene: -; J gene: TRBJ2-3; CDR3 length: 14; V gene: TRBV29-1; CDR3 DNA: TGCAGCGCATCCCAGGGGATCACCACAGATACGCAGTATTTT; CDR3 protein: CSASQGITTDTQYF
clone size: -; D gene: TRBD2; J gene: TRBJ2-2; CDR3 length: 18; V gene: TRBV7-2; CDR3 DNA: TGTGCCAGCAGCTTGGACTCGCCGGGACTAGCGTCCACCGGGGAGCTGTTTTTT; CDR3 protein: CASSLDSPGLASTGELFF
clone size: -; D gene: -; J gene: TRBJ2-1; CDR3 length: 13; V gene: TRBV14; CDR3 DNA: TGTGCCAGCAGCCAGGACAGTTACAATGAGCAGTTCTTC; CDR3 protein: CASSQDSYNEQFF
clone size: -; D gene: TRBD1; J gene: TRBJ2-1; CDR3 length: 13; V gene: TRBV5-6; CDR3 DNA: TGTGCCAGCAGCGTGGGACAGGTCGATGAGCAGTTCTTC; CDR3 protein: CASSVGQVDEQFF
clone size: -; D gene: -; J gene: TRBJ1-2; CDR3 length: 13; V gene: TRBV29-1; CDR3 DNA: TGCAGCGTTGAAGAATTGAAGAACTATGGCTACACCTTC; CDR3 protein: CSVEELKNYGYTF
clone size: -; D gene: -; J gene: TRBJ1-1; CDR3 length: 15; V gene: TRBV9; CDR3 DNA: TGTGCCAGCAGCGCCGGGACTTTTGGGGACACTGAAGCTTTCTTT; CDR3 protein: CASSAGTFGDTEAFF
clone size: -; D gene: -; J gene: TRBJ2-7; CDR3 length: 11; V gene: TRBV20-1; CDR3 DNA: TGCAGTGCTAGAGGTACCGACGAGCAGTACTTC; CDR3 protein: CSARGTDEQYF
clone size: once; D gene: -; J gene: TRBJ1-1; CDR3 length: 15; V gene: TRBV7-2; CDR3 DNA: TGTGCCAGCAGCTTGTTGGGACGGCTGAACACTGAAGCTTTCTTT; CDR3 protein: CASSLLGRLNTEAFF
clone size: -; D gene: TRBD2; J gene: TRBJ2-2; CDR3 length: 15; V gene: TRBV11-2; CDR3 DNA: TGTGCCAGCAGCTTAGCTGGGGAGGGCACCGGGGAGCTGTTTTTT; CDR3 protein: CASSLAGEGTGELFF
clone size: -; D gene: -; J gene: TRBJ1-5; CDR3 length: 15; V gene: TRBV20-1; CDR3 DNA: TGCAGTGCTAGAGAAGCGGAAAATAGCAATCAGCCCCAGCATTTT; CDR3 protein: CSAREAENSNQPQHF
clone size: once; D gene: TRBD1; J gene: TRBJ1-5; CDR3 length: 14; V gene: TRBV3-1; CDR3 DNA: TGTGCCAGCAGTCAGGGACAGGGGTACCAGCCCCAGCATTTT; CDR3 protein: CASSQGQGYQPQHF
clone size: -; D gene: TRBD1; J gene: TRBJ1-5; CDR3 length: 15; V gene: TRBV12-3/TRBV12-4; CDR3 DNA: TGTGCCAGCAGTCAGAAGGACAGGTCAAGGCAGCCCCAGCATTTT; CDR3 protein: CASSQKDRSRQPQHF
clone size: -; D gene: -; J gene: TRBJ1-2; CDR3 length: 12; V gene: TRBV3-1; CDR3 DNA: TGTGCCAGCAGCCAACGGGAAAATGGCTACACCTTC; CDR3 protein: CASSQRENGYTF
clone size: -; D gene: TRBD1; J gene: TRBJ2-5; CDR3 length: 13; V gene: TRBV6-5; CDR3 DNA: TGTGCCAGCAGATCCTCAGGGGGAGAGACCCAGTACTTC; CDR3 protein: CASRSSGGETQYF
clone size: -; D gene: -; J gene: TRBJ2-6; CDR3 length: 13; V gene: TRBV29-1; CDR3 DNA: TGCAGCGTCTATGGGACTGGGGCCAACGTCCTGACTTTC; CDR3 protein: CSVYGTGANVLTF
clone size: -; D gene: -; J gene: TRBJ2-1; CDR3 length: 15; V gene: TRBV24-1; CDR3 DNA: TGTGCCACCAGTGGTCCCCGGGACGGATACAATGAGCAGTTCTTC; CDR3 protein: CATSGPRDGYNEQFF
clone size: -; D gene: -; J gene: TRBJ2-5; CDR3 length: 14; V gene: TRBV7-8; CDR3 DNA: TGTGCCAGCAGCCGGGGCTGGGGGGAAGAGACCCAGTACTTC; CDR3 protein: CASSRGWGEETQYF
clone size: -; D gene: -; J gene: TRBJ2-5; CDR3 length: 15; V gene: TRBV6-6; CDR3 DNA: TGTGCCAGCAGTTACCGTTCGGACACCCAAGAGACCCAGTACTTC; CDR3 protein: CASSYRSDTQETQYF
clone size: -; D gene: -; J gene: TRBJ2-6; CDR3 length: 13; V gene: TRBV20-1; CDR3 DNA: TGCAGTGCCAGTGCCTCTGGGGCCAACGTCCTGACTTTC; CDR3 protein: CSASASGANVLTF
clone size: -; D gene: TRBD2; J gene: TRBJ2-3; CDR3 length: 21; V gene: TRBV12-3/TRBV12-4; CDR3 DNA: TGTGCCAGCAGTTTAGGGCGGGGACTAGCGGGTCCACCGGGGAGCACAGATACGCAGTATTTT; CDR3 protein: CASSLGRGLAGPPGSTDTQYF
clone size: -; D gene: -; J gene: TRBJ2-1; CDR3 length: 12; V gene: TRBV9; CDR3 DNA: TGTGCCAGCAGCGTGTATTGGGGTGAGCAGTTCTTC; CDR3 protein: CASSVYWGEQFF
clone size: -; D gene: TRBD1; J gene: TRBJ1-4; CDR3 length: 13; V gene: TRBV15; CDR3 DNA: TGTGCCACCAGCAGAGGGACAGGGGAAAAACTGTTTTTT; CDR3 protein: CATSRGTGEKLFF
clone size: -; D gene: -; J gene: TRBJ1-5; CDR3 length: 14; V gene: TRBV20-1; CDR3 DNA: TGCAGTGCTAGAACGGACAATAGCAATCAGCCCCAGCATTTT; CDR3 protein: CSARTDNSNQPQHF
clone size: once; D gene: -; J gene: TRBJ2-1; CDR3 length: 12; V gene: TRBV19; CDR3 DNA: TGTGCCATCTCCCTCAGGGACAATGAGCAGTTCTTC; CDR3 protein: CAISLRDNEQFF
clone size: -; D gene: -; J gene: TRBJ1-6; CDR3 length: 16; V gene: TRBV7-6; CDR3 DNA: TGTGCCAGCAGCTTAGCCGAACAGGGCGCAAATTCACCCCTCCACTTT; CDR3 protein: CASSLAEQGANSPLHF
clone size: -; D gene: -; J gene: TRBJ1-1; CDR3 length: 11; V gene: TRBV11-2; CDR3 DNA: TGTGCCAGCAGCCCAGGCTTCCTGGCTTTCTTT; CDR3 protein: CASSPGFLAFF
clone size: -; D gene: -; J gene: TRBJ2-5; CDR3 length: 12; V gene: TRBV20-1; CDR3 DNA: TGCAGTTCCCGGTCTGAGGTGAAGACCCAGTACTTC; CDR3 protein: CSSRSEVKTQYF
clone size: -; D gene: -; J gene: TRBJ2-1; CDR3 length: 14; V gene: TRBV14; CDR3 DNA: TGTGCCAGCAGCCAGGTGCGTGGAAACAATGAGCAGTTCTTC; CDR3 protein: CASSQVRGNNEQFF
clone size: -; D gene: -; J gene: TRBJ2-7; CDR3 length: 16; V gene: TRBV3-1; CDR3 DNA: TGTGCCAGCAGCCAATTGATAGGTCGGGGGCTATACGAGCAGTACTTC; CDR3 protein: CASSQLIGRGLYEQYF
clone size: -; D gene: -; J gene: TRBJ2-7; CDR3 length: 13; V gene: TRBV29-1; CDR3 DNA: TGCAGCGTTGAGTCCGCGACAGGCTACGAGCAGTACTTC; CDR3 protein: CSVESATGYEQYF
clone size: -; D gene: -; J gene: TRBJ2-3; CDR3 length: 13; V gene: TRBV4-2; CDR3 DNA: TGTGCCAGCAGCCGAGTGGCGGCAGATACGCAGTATTTT; CDR3 protein: CASSRVAADTQYF